The 32 T cell receptor beta chains given below trace back to one sample, sequenced in a study of metastatic and nonmetastatic thyroid tumors. Nobody among the patients had been given any treatment before thyroid surgery. TCRdb ran MiXCR on the PCR reads. Among 15,000 to 20,000 clones listed, roughly 22% were seen once. The sequenced sample was tumor tissue. The receptors come from a male donor with papillary thyroid cancer or a benign thyroid nodule (not recorded which). Some clones in this sample may be carry-over from other donors' samples.

This clone was counted at least ten times. This chain connects TRBV28 to TRBJ2-7, with TRBD1 matching 7 bases. J lost 3 bases, V lost 5 bases, and 7 bases had no gene match. This CDR3 is 14 amino acids long. From germline, CDR1 is MDHEN and CDR2 SYDVKM. The DNA of the CDR3 is TGTGCCAGCAGTCTCCGGGACAGTTACTACGAGCAGTACTTC. Protein sequence: CASSLRDSYYEQYF. Combining the CDR3 with reference TRBV28 and TRBJ2-7 gives the whole variable domain DVKVTQSSRYLVKRTGEKVFLECVQDMDHENMFWYRQDPGLGLRLIYFSYDVKMKEKGDIPEGYSVSREKKERFSLILESASTNQTSMYLCASSLRDSYYEQYFGPGTRLTVT.

This rearrangement joins TRBV2 to TRBJ1-5; a weak D match, TRBD1 (6 bases). CDR3 length: 15 amino acids. Trimming stripped 7 bases from V and 0 bases from J, with 13 bases between. The germline V gene encodes CDR1 SNHLY and CDR2 FYNNEI. The CDR3 sequence is CASTDRPYSNQPQHF. The CDR3, as DNA: TGTGCCAGCACCGACAGGCCCTATAGCAATCAGCCCCAGCATTTT.

This clone was recorded at least ten times. The gene calls are TRBV6-1 and TRBJ1-1; 7 bases match TRBD1. V gave up 6 bases and J gave up 3 bases; unmatched junction bases: 7. Looked up from germline, CDR1 is MNHNS and CDR2 is SASEGT. This CDR3 region has 14 residues. CDR3 in amino acids: CASRTDRVDTEAFF. The CDR3 DNA is TGTGCCAGCAGAACCGACAGGGTGGACACTGAAGCTTTCTTT.

This rearrangement joins TRBV4-1 to TRBJ2-7; D remains ambiguous. CDR1 MGHRA and CDR2 YSYEKL come from the germline V gene. The CDR3 is 14 residues long. V was cut by 0 bases and J by 2 bases, with 8 bases left in between. The CDR3 DNA follows: TGCGCCAGCAGCCAAGATGCACTTACCTACGAGCAGTACTTC. This sequence encodes CASSQDALTYEQYF.

This clone appeared many times. CDR3 coding DNA: TGTGCCAGCAGCCTGGGACAGACCTACGAGCAGTACTTC. Amino acids: CASSLGQTYEQYF. This rearrangement joins TRBV3-1 to TRBJ2-7, with TRBD1 identical over 7 bases. Germline CDR1 reads LGHDT; CDR2 reads YNNKEL (reference sequence). The J segment lost 2 bases and the V segment lost 4 bases, leaving 2 bases of the junction unmatched. This CDR3 spans 13 amino acids.

This clone showed up many times. The rearrangement uses TRBV3-1 and TRBJ2-5; D may match TRBD1 or TRBD2 (5 bases each). The CDR3 has 14 residues. V was cut by 1 base and J by 1 base, with 7 bases left in between. CDR1 and CDR2 from the germline V gene are LGHDT and YNNKEL (reference sequence). The CDR3 nucleotides read TGTGCCAGCAGCCAAGGGGGGACCCAAGAGACCCAGTACTTC. Translation gives CASSQGGTQETQYF.

By proportion, this clone is medium-sized. The V call is TRBV20-1, the J call TRBJ2-7, with 12 bases matching TRBD2. Germline CDR1 is DFQATT and CDR2 is SNEGSKA (reference sequence). With V trimmed by 6 bases and J by 4 bases, 10 bases remained unmatched. The CDR3 is made up of 15 amino acids. CDR3 residues: CSARWGLAGGYEQYF. The CDR3 DNA follows: TGCAGTGCGAGGTGGGGTCTAGCGGGAGGGTACGAGCAGTACTTC.

This clone was recorded at least ten times. A read error may be the cause here, since a much bigger clone is one base away. The rearrangement uses TRBV19 and TRBJ2-1, with 7 bases matching TRBD1. The CDR3 spans 15 residues. Germline V gene lookup returns CDR1 LNHDA and CDR2 SQIVND (reference sequence). DNA of the CDR3: TGTGCCAGTAGGGGACAGTTTACGGATTGGAATGGGCAGTTCTTC. Amino acids: CASRGQFTDWNGQFF.

This clone has a count of ten or more. J is TRBJ1-2 and V is TRBV7-9; 7 bases are shared with TRBD1. V lost 7 bases to trimming and J lost 3 bases; unmatched junction nucleotides: 8. CDR1 SEHNR and CDR2 FQNEAQ come from the germline V gene (reference sequence). This CDR3 spans 14 amino acids. CDR3 protein: CASKAGGTDYGYTF. DNA for the CDR3: TGTGCCAGCAAAGCAGGGGGGACAGACTATGGCTACACCTTC.

The rearrangement uses TRBV11-2 and TRBJ2-3; the D is unclear. Trimming left V 2 bases short and J 3 bases short, with 12 bases between. The CDR3 totals 15 residues. CDR1 and CDR2 from the germline V gene are SGHAT and FQNNGV. CDR3 DNA sequence: TGTGCCAGCAGCTTATATTTAATCATGACAGATACGCAGTATTTT. This codes for CASSLYLIMTDTQYF. The variable domain in full, with the rest retrieved from reference TRBV11-2 and TRBJ2-3, is EAGVAQSPRYKIIEKRQSVAFWCNPISGHATLYWYQQILGQGPKLLIQFQNNGVVDDSQLPKDRFSAERLKGVDSTLKIQPAKLEDSAVYLCASSLYLIMTDTQYFGPGTRLTVL.

In its sample, this clone was seen many times. V gene TRBV11-1 combines with J gene TRBJ2-7; D is perhaps TRBD1 or TRBD2 (6 bases each). V dropped 5 bases and J dropped 4 bases, with 18 bases sitting between them. This CDR3 has 15 residues. Germline V gene lookup returns CDR1 SGHAT and CDR2 FQDESV (reference sequence). The CDR3 spells CASSPKGGRPYEQYF. The CDR3, as DNA: TGTGCCAGCAGCCCCAAGGGGGGACGACCTTACGAGCAGTACTTC.

This clone was counted at least ten times. The J gene is TRBJ1-6, the V gene TRBV4-3, with unresolved D. The CDR3 is 15 residues long. Germline assignment: CDR1 LGHNA and CDR2 YSLEER. V was trimmed by 2 bases and J by 9 bases, leaving 14 bases between them. CDR3 amino acids: CASSQNRFLGSPLHF. For the CDR3, the DNA is TGCGCCAGCAGCCAAAATAGATTTTTAGGTTCACCCCTCCACTTT.

V is TRBV9 and J is TRBJ2-5; 11 bases align to TRBD1. The CDR3 runs 16 residues. The junction had 9 bases not matched to a gene; V was cut back by 4 bases and J by 4 bases. Germline CDR1 is SGDLS and CDR2 is YYNGEE. The CDR3 spells CASSQIGQGAGETQYF. In nucleotides, the CDR3 is TGTGCCAGCAGCCAAATCGGACAGGGGGCAGGAGAGACCCAGTACTTC. The variable domain in full, completed from reference TRBV9 and TRBJ2-5, reads DSGVTQTPKHLITATGQRVTLRCSPRSGDLSVYWYQQSLDQGLQFLIQYYNGEERAKGNILERFSAQQFPDLHSELNLSSLELGDSALYFCASSQIGQGAGETQYFGPGTRLLVL.

This clone was detected only a few times. The chain joins TRBV6-1 to TRBJ1-1; the D is unclear. The germline CDR1 and CDR2 sequences are MNHNS and SASEGT. Trimming stripped 4 bases from V and 1 base from J, with 7 bases between. The CDR3 extends over 13 amino acids. CDR3 nucleotide sequence: TGTGCCAGCAGTGCACAGACGAACACTGAAGCTTTCTTT. Translating gives CASSAQTNTEAFF.

The gene calls are TRBV6-5 and TRBJ2-3; 7 bases line up with TRBD2. From germline, CDR1 is MNHEY and CDR2 SVGAGI. After removal of 4 bases from V and 1 base from J, the junction contained 5 bases not matched to a gene. CDR3 size: 15 residues. CDR3 sequence reads: CASSWDAGGTDTQYF. The CDR3, as DNA: TGTGCCAGCAGTTGGGATGCGGGAGGCACAGATACGCAGTATTTT.

This clone has a single count. V is TRBV11-2 and J is TRBJ2-7; 9 bases are a match to TRBD2. CDR3 size: 15 residues. Germline CDR1 and CDR2: SGHAT and FQNNGV. The trim removed 5 bases at V and 6 bases at J, leaving 11 bases unmatched. This chain's CDR3 is CASSPGGGRAGEQYF. CDR3 nucleotides: TGTGCCAGCAGCCCTGGCGGCGGGAGGGCCGGCGAGCAGTACTTC.

As to this clone: One end of the junction does not line up with germline, which may come from a read error. The V call is TRBV5-1, the J call TRBJ1-2; TRBD1 might be the D (5 bases). CDR3 size: 14 residues. Germline values: CDR1 SGHRS, CDR2 YFSETQ. The CDR3 is CASSLGDRGYCYTF. CDR3 sequence (DNA): TGCGCCAGCAGCCTGGGAGATAGGGGCTATTGCTACACCTTC.

Concerning this clone: One junction end does not reproduce the germline sequence, and a read error may be involved. The chain links TRBV7-3 to TRBJ2-7, with TRBD2 as a possible D gene (6 bases). The CDR3 has 12 residues. Germline CDR1 is SGHTA and CDR2 is FQGTGA. The CDR3 region has the DNA TGTGCCAGCAGCTTTGGAGGGTCGGAGCACGACTTC. Its protein is CASSFGGSEHDF.

This clone was found many times. The V call is TRBV20-1, the J call TRBJ2-7; 12 bases fit TRBD2. The CDR3 contains 16 residues. V gave up 2 bases and J gave up 0 bases; unmatched junction bases: 5. In germline, CDR1 is DFQATT, CDR2 SNEGSKA (reference sequence). DNA of the CDR3: TGCAGTGCTAGACCCCTGACTAGCGGGAGCTCCTACGAGCAGTACTTC. Protein product: CSARPLTSGSSYEQYF.

The sample holds many counts of this clone. CDR3 DNA sequence: TGTGCCTGGAGTCCAGGGGGGGTTTCACCCCTCCACTTT. It specifies CAWSPGGVSPLHF. The chain links TRBV30 to TRBJ1-6; 7 positions agree with TRBD1. Germline CDR1 reads GTSNPN; CDR2 reads SVGIG (reference sequence). Trimming removed 2 bases from V and 9 bases from J; junction bases left unmatched: 4. CDR3 length: 13 residues.

This clone was counted at least ten times. The chain has TRBV6-1 and TRBJ1-5; TRBD1 aligns across 10 bases. V was pared by 10 bases and J by 7 bases, with 13 bases of the junction left unmatched. The germline V gene has CDR1 MNHNS and CDR2 SASEGT. The CDR3 runs to 15 residues. CDR3 DNA sequence: TGTGCCACAGGGGAGGGACAGGGGTTTAACCAGCCCCAGCATTTT. Protein product: CATGEGQGFNQPQHF.

V gene TRBV3-1 combines with J gene TRBJ2-1, with D possibly matching TRBD1 (5 bases). The CDR3 covers 15 residues. Germline assignment: CDR1 LGHDT and CDR2 YNNKEL (reference sequence). V shed 0 bases and J shed 7 bases, with 13 bases lying between them. CDR3 amino acids: CASSQDRQGWNEQFF. The CDR3 nucleotides read TGTGCCAGCAGCCAAGATCGCCAGGGTTGGAATGAGCAGTTCTTC.

This clone was counted ten times or more. This chain joins TRBV28 and TRBJ2-7; the D gene is possibly TRBD1 (6 bases). CDR3 length equals 15 residues. Trimming pared 4 bases from V and 9 bases from J, leaving 22 bases between. CDR1 is MDHEN and CDR2 is SYDVKM in the germline V gene. CDR3 coding DNA: TGTGCCAGCAGTTCCACAAAGGGACATCATCCAGGGCAGTACTTC. Protein sequence: CASSSTKGHHPGQYF.

This chain joins TRBV5-1 and TRBJ2-1, with 9 positions matching TRBD2. In germline, CDR1 is SGHRS, CDR2 YFSETQ. The CDR3 totals 17 residues. V was pared by 2 bases and J by 5 bases, with 11 bases of the junction left unmatched. The CDR3 is CASSFGLRASGNNEQFF. Written as DNA, the CDR3 is TGCGCCAGCAGCTTTGGGTTAAGGGCTAGCGGGAACAATGAGCAGTTCTTC.

This clone occurred many times. Just one base apart from a much larger clone, this may be a read error. At the DNA level, this CDR3 is encoded by other sequences in the same sample as well. This chain uses TRBV7-2 with TRBJ2-7, with D perhaps TRBD1 (5 bases). The CDR3 spans 12 residues. The germline CDR1 and CDR2 sequences are SGHTA and FQGNSA. The CDR3, as DNA: TGTGCTAGCTTGGGGCAGGGCTACGAGCAGTACTTC. Its protein product is CASLGQGYEQYF.

At least ten counts were recorded for this clone. The rearrangement uses TRBV2 and TRBJ1-5; TRBD1 is a possible D gene (6 bases). This CDR3 spans 13 amino acids. Per germline, CDR1 SNHLY and CDR2 FYNNEI. Trimming removed 8 bases at V and 4 bases at J, with 12 bases between. The CDR3 nucleotides are TGTGCCAGCTCAGGGGAGGGGAATCAGCCCCAGCATTTT. Translating gives CASSGEGNQPQHF. Variable domain in full (rest from reference TRBV2 and TRBJ1-5): EPEVTQTPSHQVTQMGQEVILRCVPISNHLYFYWYRQILGQKVEFLVSFYNNEISEKSEIFDDQFSVERPDGSNFTLKIRSTKLEDSAMYFCASSGEGNQPQHFGDGTRLSIL.

This clone was picked up many times. The CDR3 region has the DNA TGTGCCAGCAGTCCACGACAAGGTGGGGGAGAGACCCAGTACTTC. Its protein product is CASSPRQGGGETQYF. The chain joins TRBV28 to TRBJ2-5; D tentatively reads TRBD1 or TRBD2 (5 bases each). CDR3 length: 15 residues. V lost 5 bases and J lost 4, with 17 bases in between. Germline CDR1 and CDR2: MDHEN and SYDVKM.

The chain uses TRBV3-1 and TRBJ2-2, with TRBD2 matching 15 bases. The CDR3 consists of 17 residues. V lost 4 bases and J lost 6; bases outside the gene matches: 6. Germline V CDR1 and CDR2: LGHDT, YNNKEL (reference sequence). The DNA for the CDR3 is TGTGCCAGCAGCCTCCAACGGACTAGCGGGAGGGCCGGGGAGCTGTTTTTT. This translates into CASSLQRTSGRAGELFF.

This clone has ten or more counts. The chain couples TRBV13 to TRBJ2-5; D gene unclear. Germline CDR1 is PRHDT and CDR2 is FYEKMQ (reference sequence). Deletions cut 6 bases from V and 7 bases from J, with 15 bases between. The length of the CDR3 is 13 residues. The CDR3 coding sequence is TGTGCCAGCAGTACTAACCGATTTGGGACCCAGTACTTC. Protein sequence: CASSTNRFGTQYF.

This clone was found many times. CDR3 sequence reads: CASSQGLAGVSGETQYF. For the CDR3, the DNA is TGTGCCAGCAGCCAGGGACTAGCGGGAGTGTCGGGGGAGACCCAGTACTTC. The chain employs TRBV7-9 and TRBJ2-5; TRBD2 agrees at 14 bases. The CDR3 runs to 17 residues. Trimming at V came to 5 bases and at J to 5 bases, leaving 10 bases not matched to a gene. The germline gives CDR1 SEHNR, CDR2 FQNEAQ (reference sequence).

Ten or more counts support this clone. The chain recombines TRBV29-1 with TRBJ2-1; D not certain. V lost 0 bases, J lost 4 bases, and 7 bases lay in between. Germline lookup yields CDR1 SQVTM and CDR2 ANQGSEA. The CDR3 consists of 13 residues. The CDR3, as DNA: TGCAGCGTTGAAGATTGGCAATACAATGAGCAGTTCTTC. Translated: CSVEDWQYNEQFF.

In this sample, this clone turned up a few times. A read error may explain this, as a much larger clone is one base away. The V call is TRBV7-9, the J call TRBJ1-6, with D perhaps TRBD1 (6 bases). Germline CDR1 is SEHNR and CDR2 is FQNEAQ (reference sequence). Trimming shortened V by 7 bases and J by 5 bases, and 12 bases separated the two germline ends. The CDR3 is 14 residues long. CDR3 protein: CASIDRGDNSPLHF. CDR3 in DNA: TGTGCCAGCATCGATAGGGGGGATAATTCACCCCTCCACTTT.